This T cell receptor (beta chain) is drawn from a study of response to subunit inactivated influenza vaccine. Points from the study as a whole: Authors suggested each seasonal flu vaccination may recruit only limited numbers of new T cells.

A remark on this clonotype: The antigen is not known.

V shed 3 bases and J 2 bases; nucleotides not matched to a gene: 16. Germline loops: CDR1 MNHEY, CDR2 SMNVEV (reference sequence). The CDR3 is made up of 19 amino acids. From the RT-PCR reads, TCRdb called clonotypes with MiXCR, one entry per CDR3 protein. The data hold over 800,000 distinct CDR3 sequences, with about 20% observed a single time. The rearrangement uses TRBV27 and TRBJ2-7, with 10 bases matching TRBD1. This receptor was identified in a man aged 45-65 years who received an inactivated influenza vaccine. The input for sequencing was PBMCs from blood, taken less than 6 days after vaccination. The CDR3 DNA is TGTGCCAGCAGTTTCCTTGGACAGGGGGAATGGACTAGCCCCTACGAGCAGTACTTC. This sequence encodes CASSFLGQGEWTSPYEQYF.